This T cell receptor (beta chain) is from a study of human T cells and chemical hapten exposure. General study findings and limits: Versus controls, significantly more large CDR3 similarity clusters arose from expanded TCRs.

V shed 10 bases and J shed 3 bases, with 16 bases lying between them. The CDR3 runs to 14 residues. Germline lookup yields CDR1 MNHEY and CDR2 SMNVEV (reference sequence). This clonotype was seen ten or more times. Its target is unknown. In the authors' workflow: Per-sample TCR counts ranged from roughly 20,000 to 750,000, median about 98,000. TCRdb redid the calling of the RACE reads with MiXCR, one entry per CDR3 protein. These V and J calls originate from TCRdb's pipeline instead of the authors' own analysis. The data hold approximately 57,000 distinct CDR3 sequences, with 9.9% observed a single time. The time point: pre-sensitization, week 0. Sample treatment: therapeutic diphenylcyclopropenone sensitization with weekly scalp DPC. Staff drew blood before applying each patch test.

The source of this sequence is a middle-aged man with alopecia areata. Some clones in this sample may be carry-over from other donors' samples. Sequenced material: whole blood, taken in connection with sensitization to the hapten diphenylcyclopropenone (DPC). J is TRBJ2-1 and V is TRBV27; D may be TRBD1 or TRBD2 (5 bases each). The CDR3 region is CATSWGGGYNEQFF. The CDR3 DNA follows: TGTGCCACATCGTGGGGTGGGGGCTACAATGAGCAGTTCTTC.